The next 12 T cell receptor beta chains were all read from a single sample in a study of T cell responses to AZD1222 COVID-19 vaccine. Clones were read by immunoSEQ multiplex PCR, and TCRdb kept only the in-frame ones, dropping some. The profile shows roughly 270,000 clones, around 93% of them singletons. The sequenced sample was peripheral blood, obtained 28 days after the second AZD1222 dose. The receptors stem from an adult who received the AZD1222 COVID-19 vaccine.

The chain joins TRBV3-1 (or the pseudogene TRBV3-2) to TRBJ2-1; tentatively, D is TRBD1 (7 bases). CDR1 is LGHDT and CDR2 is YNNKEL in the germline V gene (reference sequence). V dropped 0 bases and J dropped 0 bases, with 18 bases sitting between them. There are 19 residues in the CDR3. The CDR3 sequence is CASSQDRKWRDSSYNEQFF. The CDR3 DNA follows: TGTGCCAGCAGCCAAGATAGGAAATGGCGGGACAGCTCCTACAATGAGCAGTTCTTC.

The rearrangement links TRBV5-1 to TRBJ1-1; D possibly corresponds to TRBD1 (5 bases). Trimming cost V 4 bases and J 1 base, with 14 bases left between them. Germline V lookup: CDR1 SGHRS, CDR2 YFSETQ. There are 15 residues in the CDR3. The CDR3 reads CASSPDGGTNTEAFF. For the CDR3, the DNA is TGCGCCAGCAGCCCGGACGGGGGGACGAACACTGAAGCTTTCTTT.

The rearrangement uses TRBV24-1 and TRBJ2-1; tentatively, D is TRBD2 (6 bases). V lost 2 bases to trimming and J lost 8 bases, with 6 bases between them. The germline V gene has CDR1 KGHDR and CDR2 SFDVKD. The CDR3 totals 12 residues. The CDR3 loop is CATSDSGDEQFF. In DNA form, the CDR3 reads TGTGCCACCAGTGATTCGGGGGATGAGCAGTTCTTC.

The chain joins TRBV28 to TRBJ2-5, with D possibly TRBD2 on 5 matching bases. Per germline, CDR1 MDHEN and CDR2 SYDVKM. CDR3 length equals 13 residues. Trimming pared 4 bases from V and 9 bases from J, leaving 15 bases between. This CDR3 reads CASSSPVGGAQYF. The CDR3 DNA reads TGTGCCAGCAGTTCCCCTGTAGGAGGAGCCCAGTACTTC.

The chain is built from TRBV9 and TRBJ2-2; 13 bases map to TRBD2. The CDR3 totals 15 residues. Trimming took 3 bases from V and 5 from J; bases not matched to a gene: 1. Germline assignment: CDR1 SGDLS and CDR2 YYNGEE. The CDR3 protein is CASSATSGRTGELFF. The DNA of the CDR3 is TGTGCCAGCAGCGCGACTAGCGGGAGGACCGGGGAGCTGTTTTTT. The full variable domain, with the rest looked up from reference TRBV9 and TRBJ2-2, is DSGVTQTPKHLITATGQRVTLRCSPRSGDLSVYWYQQSLDQGLQFLIQYYNGEERAKGNILERFSAQQFPDLHSELNLSSLELGDSALYFCASSATSGRTGELFFGEGSRLTVL.

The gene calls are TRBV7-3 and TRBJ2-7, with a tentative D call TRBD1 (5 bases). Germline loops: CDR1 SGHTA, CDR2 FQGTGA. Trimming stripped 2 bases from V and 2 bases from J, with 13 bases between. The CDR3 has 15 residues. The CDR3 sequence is CASSLEAGKTYEQYF. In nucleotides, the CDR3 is TGTGCCAGCAGCTTAGAGGCAGGGAAGACCTACGAGCAGTACTTC.

The CDR3 DNA sequence: TGTGCCAGTAGTCCCAGGACAGGGCTGCGCTACACCTTC. Its translation: CASSPRTGLRYTF. The chain joins TRBV19 to TRBJ1-2; the match to TRBD1 covers 8 bases. CDR3 length equals 13 residues. CDR1 and CDR2 from the germline V gene are LNHDA and SQIVND (reference sequence). J was trimmed by 9 bases and V by 5 bases; bases with no gene match: 8.

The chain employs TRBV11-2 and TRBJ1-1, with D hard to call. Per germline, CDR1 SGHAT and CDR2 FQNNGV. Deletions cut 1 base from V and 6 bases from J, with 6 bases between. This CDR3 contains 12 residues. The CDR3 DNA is TGTGCCAGCAGCTTAGTGTGGCCTGAAGCTTTCTTT. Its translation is CASSLVWPEAFF. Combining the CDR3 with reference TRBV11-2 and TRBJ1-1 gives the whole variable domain EAGVAQSPRYKIIEKRQSVAFWCNPISGHATLYWYQQILGQGPKLLIQFQNNGVVDDSQLPKDRFSAERLKGVDSTLKIQPAKLEDSAVYLCASSLVWPEAFFGQGTRLTVV.

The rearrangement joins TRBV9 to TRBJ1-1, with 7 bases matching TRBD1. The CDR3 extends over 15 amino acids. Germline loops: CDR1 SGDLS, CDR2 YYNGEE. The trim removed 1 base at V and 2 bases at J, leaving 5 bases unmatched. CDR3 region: CASSVMDRPNTEAFF. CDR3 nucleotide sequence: TGTGCCAGCAGCGTAATGGACAGGCCCAACACTGAAGCTTTCTTT.

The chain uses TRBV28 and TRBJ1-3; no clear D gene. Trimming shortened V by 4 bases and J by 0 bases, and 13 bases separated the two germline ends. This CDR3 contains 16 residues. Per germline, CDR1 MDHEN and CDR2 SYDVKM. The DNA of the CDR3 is TGTGCCAGCAGTTACTCTCACTCACTCTCTGGAAACACCATATATTTT. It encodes CASSYSHSLSGNTIYF.

The CDR3 DNA is TGTGCCAGCTCACCAGGGCTAGCGGCCCTCTCCTACGAGCAGTACTTC. Protein: CASSPGLAALSYEQYF. This sequence joins TRBV18 and TRBJ2-7; 7 bases fit TRBD2. The CDR3 sequence is 16 residues long. From germline, CDR1 is KGHSH and CDR2 LQKENI. The V and J ends lost 2 bases and 0 bases, in that order; junction bases with no gene match: 7.

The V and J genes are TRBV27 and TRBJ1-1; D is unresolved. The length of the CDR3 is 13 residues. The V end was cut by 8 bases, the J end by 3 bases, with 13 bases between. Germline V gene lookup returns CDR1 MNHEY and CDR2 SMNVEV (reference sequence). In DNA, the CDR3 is TGTGCCAGCGCGGGTGCTAAGTACACTGAAGCTTTCTTT. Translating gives CASAGAKYTEAFF.